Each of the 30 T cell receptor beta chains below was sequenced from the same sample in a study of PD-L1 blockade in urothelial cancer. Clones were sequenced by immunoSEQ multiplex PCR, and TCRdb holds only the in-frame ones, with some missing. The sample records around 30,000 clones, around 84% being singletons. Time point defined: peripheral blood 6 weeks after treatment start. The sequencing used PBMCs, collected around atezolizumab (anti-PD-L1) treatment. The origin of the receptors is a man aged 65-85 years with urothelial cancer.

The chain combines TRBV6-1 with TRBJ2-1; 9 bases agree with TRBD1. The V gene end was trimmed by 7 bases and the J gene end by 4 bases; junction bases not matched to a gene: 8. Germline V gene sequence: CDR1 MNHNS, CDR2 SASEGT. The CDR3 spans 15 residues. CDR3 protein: CASTFGQGPYNEQFF. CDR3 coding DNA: TGTGCCAGCACTTTCGGACAGGGGCCTTACAATGAGCAGTTCTTC.

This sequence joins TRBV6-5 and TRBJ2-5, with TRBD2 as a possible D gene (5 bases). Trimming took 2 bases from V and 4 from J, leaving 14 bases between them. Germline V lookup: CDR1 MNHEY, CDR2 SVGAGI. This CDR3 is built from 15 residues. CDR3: CASSYPRETRETQYF. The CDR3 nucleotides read TGTGCCAGCAGTTACCCCCGGGAAACGAGAGAGACCCAGTACTTC.

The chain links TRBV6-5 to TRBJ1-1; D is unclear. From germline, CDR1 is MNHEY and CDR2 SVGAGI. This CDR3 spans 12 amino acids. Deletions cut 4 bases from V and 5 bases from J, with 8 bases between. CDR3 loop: CASSSSETEAFF. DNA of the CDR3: TGTGCCAGCAGTTCGAGTGAGACTGAAGCTTTCTTT.

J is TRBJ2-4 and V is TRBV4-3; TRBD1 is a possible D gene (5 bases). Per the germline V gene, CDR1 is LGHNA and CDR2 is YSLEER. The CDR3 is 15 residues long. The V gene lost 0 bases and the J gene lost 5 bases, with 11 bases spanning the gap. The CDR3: CASSQDSRVENIQYF. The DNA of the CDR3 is TGCGCCAGCAGCCAAGATAGCAGGGTCGAAAACATTCAGTACTTC.

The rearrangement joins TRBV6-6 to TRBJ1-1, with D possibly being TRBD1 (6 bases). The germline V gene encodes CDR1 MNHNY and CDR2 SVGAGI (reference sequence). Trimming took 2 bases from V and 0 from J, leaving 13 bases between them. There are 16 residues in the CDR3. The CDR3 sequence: CASSYPQGTMNTEAFF. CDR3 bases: TGTGCCAGCAGTTACCCCCAGGGGACTATGAACACTGAAGCTTTCTTT.

The CDR3 sequence: CASSLGGSQETQYF. The CDR3, as DNA: TGTGCCAGCAGCTTAGGTGGCAGCCAAGAGACCCAGTACTTC. The gene calls are TRBV7-2 and TRBJ2-5; D is unresolved. The CDR3 sequence is 14 residues long. Germline assignment: CDR1 SGHTA and CDR2 FQGNSA. Trimming stripped 1 base from V and 1 base from J, with 7 bases between.

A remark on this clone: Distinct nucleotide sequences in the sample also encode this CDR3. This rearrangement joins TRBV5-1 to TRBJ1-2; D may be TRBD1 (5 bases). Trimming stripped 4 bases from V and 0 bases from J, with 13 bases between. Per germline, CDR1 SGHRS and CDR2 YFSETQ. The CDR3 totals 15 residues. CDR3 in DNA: TGCGCCAGCAGCCCGGACGGGGGGACTAACTATGGCTACACCTTC. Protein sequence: CASSPDGGTNYGYTF.

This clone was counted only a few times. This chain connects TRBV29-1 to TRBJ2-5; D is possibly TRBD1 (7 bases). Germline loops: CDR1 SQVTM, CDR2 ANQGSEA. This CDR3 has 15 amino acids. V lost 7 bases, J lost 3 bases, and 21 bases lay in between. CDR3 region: CSAQGLRRGKETQYF. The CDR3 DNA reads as TGCAGCGCACAGGGGTTAAGGAGGGGGAAAGAGACCCAGTACTTC.

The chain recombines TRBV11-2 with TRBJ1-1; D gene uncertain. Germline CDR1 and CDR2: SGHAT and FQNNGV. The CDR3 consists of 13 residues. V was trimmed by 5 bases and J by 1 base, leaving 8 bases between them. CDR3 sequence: CASSLRENTEAFF. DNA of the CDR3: TGTGCCAGCAGCCTCCGGGAGAACACTGAAGCTTTCTTT.

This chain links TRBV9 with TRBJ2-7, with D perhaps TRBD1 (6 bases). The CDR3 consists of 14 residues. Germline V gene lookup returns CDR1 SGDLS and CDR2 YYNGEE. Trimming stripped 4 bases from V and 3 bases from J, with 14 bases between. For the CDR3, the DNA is TGTGCCAGCAGCCGGGGACAAGACTTCTACGAGCAGTACTTC. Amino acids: CASSRGQDFYEQYF.

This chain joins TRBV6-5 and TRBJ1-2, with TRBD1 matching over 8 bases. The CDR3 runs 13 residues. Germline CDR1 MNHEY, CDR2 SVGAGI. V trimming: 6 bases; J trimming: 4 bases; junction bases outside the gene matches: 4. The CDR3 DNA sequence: TGTGCCAGCAGATCAGGGGGCGGCTATGGCTACACCTTC. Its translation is CASRSGGGYGYTF.

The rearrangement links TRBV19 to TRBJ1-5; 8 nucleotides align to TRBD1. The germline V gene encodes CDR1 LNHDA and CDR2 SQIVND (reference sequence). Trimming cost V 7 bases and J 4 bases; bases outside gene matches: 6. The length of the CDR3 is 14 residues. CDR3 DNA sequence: TGTGCCAGTAAGAGACAGGGGAAAAATCAGCCCCAGCATTTT. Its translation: CASKRQGKNQPQHF. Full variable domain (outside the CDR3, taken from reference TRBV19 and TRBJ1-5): DGGITQSPKYLFRKEGQNVTLSCEQNLNHDAMYWYRQDPGQGLRLIYYSQIVNDFQKGDIAEGYSVSREKKESFPLTVTSAQKNPTAFYLCASKRQGKNQPQHFGDGTRLSIL.

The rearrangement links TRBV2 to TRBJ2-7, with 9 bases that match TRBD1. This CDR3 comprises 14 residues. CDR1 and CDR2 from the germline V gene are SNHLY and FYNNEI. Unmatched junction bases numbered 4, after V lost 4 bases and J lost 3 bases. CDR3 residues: CASSVLGQGYEQYF. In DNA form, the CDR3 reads TGTGCCAGCAGTGTTCTGGGACAGGGCTACGAGCAGTACTTC.

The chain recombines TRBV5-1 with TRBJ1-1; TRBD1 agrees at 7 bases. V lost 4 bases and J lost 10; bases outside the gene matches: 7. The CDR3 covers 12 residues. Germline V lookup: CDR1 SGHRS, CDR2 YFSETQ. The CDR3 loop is CASSLTGEAAFF. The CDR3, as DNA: TGCGCCAGCAGCCTCACAGGGGAGGCAGCTTTCTTT. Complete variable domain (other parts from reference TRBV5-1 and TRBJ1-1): KAGVTQTPRYLIKTRGQQVTLSCSPISGHRSVSWYQQTPGQGLQFLFEYFSETQRNKGNFPGRFSGRQFSNSRSEMNVSTLELGDSALYLCASSLTGEAAFFGQGTRLTVV.

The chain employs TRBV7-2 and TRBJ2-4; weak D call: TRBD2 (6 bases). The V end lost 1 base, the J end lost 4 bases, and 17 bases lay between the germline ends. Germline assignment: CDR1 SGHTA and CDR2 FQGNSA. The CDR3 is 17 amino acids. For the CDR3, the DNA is TGTGCCAGCAGCTTAGACTTGGGGGGACTCTCAAAAAACATTCAGTACTTC. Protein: CASSLDLGGLSKNIQYF.

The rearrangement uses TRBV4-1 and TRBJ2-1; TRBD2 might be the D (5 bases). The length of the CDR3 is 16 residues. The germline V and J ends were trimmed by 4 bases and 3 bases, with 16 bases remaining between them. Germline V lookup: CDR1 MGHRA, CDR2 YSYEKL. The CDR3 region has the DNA TGCGCCAGCAGCCCTACGGGGAGCGGAGACTACAATGAGCAGTTCTTC. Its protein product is CASSPTGSGDYNEQFF.

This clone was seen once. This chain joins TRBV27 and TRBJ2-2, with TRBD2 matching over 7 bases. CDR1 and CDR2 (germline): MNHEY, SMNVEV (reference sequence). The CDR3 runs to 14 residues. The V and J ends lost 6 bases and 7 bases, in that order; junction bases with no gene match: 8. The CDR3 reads CASRTVSGDGELFF. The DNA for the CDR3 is TGTGCCAGCAGGACCGTGAGCGGGGACGGGGAGCTGTTTTTT.

CDR3 sequence: CASSVQTAEAFF. In DNA form, the CDR3 reads TGTGCCAGTAGTGTACAAACAGCTGAAGCTTTCTTT. The chain is built from TRBV19 and TRBJ1-1; D not resolved. The CDR3 totals 12 residues. The V gene lost 5 bases and the J gene lost 6 bases, with 10 bases spanning the gap. Germline V lookup: CDR1 LNHDA, CDR2 SQIVND (reference sequence).

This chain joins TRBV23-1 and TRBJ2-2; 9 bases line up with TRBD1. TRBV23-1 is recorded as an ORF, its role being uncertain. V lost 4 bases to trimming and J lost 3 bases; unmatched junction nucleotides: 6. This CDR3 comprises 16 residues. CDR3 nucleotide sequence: TGCGCCAGCAGTCGAGCGGGACAGGGTGACACCGGGGAGCTGTTTTTT. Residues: CASSRAGQGDTGELFF.

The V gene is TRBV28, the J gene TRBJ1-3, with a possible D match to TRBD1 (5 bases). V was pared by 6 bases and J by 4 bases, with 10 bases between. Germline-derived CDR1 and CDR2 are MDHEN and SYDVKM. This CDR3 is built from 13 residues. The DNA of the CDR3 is TGTGCCAGCAGGCGGGGGGGAGGAAACACCATATATTTT. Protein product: CASRRGGGNTIYF.

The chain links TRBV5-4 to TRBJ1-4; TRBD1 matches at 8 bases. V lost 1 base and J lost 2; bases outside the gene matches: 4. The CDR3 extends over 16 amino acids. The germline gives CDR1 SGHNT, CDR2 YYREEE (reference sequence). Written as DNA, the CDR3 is TGTGCCAGCAGCTTGAACACAGGGGGGACTAATGAAAAACTGTTTTTT. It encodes CASSLNTGGTNEKLFF.

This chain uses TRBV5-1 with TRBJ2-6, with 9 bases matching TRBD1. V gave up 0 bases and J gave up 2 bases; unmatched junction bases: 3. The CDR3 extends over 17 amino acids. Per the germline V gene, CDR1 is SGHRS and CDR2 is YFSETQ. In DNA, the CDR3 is TGCGCCAGCAGCTTGGACAGGGGGCGGACTGGGGCCAACGTCCTGACTTTC. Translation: CASSLDRGRTGANVLTF. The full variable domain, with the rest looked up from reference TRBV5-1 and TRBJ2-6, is KAGVTQTPRYLIKTRGQQVTLSCSPISGHRSVSWYQQTPGQGLQFLFEYFSETQRNKGNFPGRFSGRQFSNSRSEMNVSTLELGDSALYLCASSLDRGRTGANVLTFGAGSRLTVL.

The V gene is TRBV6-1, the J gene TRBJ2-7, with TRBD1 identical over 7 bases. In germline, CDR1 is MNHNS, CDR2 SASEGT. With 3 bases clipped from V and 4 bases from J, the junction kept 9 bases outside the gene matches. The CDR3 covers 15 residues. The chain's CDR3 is CASSDLGTALYEQYF. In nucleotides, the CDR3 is TGTGCCAGCAGTGACCTCGGGACAGCCCTGTACGAGCAGTACTTC.

The CDR3 DNA follows: TGTGCCAGTAGTGCCGGGACTAGCTTTGGAGAGCAGTTCTTC. This translates into CASSAGTSFGEQFF. The chain recombines TRBV19 with TRBJ2-1, with 9 bases that match TRBD2. The junction had 9 bases not matched to a gene; V was cut back by 5 bases and J by 10 bases. CDR3 length equals 14 residues. Germline V gene sequence: CDR1 LNHDA, CDR2 SQIVND (reference sequence).

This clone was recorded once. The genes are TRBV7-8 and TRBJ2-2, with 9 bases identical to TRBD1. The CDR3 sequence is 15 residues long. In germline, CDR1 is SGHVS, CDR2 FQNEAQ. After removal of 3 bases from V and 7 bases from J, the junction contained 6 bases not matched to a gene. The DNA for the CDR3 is TGTGCCAGCAGCTTCCGGACAGGGGATATCGGGGAGCTGTTTTTT. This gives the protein CASSFRTGDIGELFF.

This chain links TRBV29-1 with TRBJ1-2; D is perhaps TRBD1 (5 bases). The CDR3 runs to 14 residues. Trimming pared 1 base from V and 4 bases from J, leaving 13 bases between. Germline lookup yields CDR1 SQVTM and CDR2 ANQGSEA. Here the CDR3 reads CSVEVQDTGYGYTF. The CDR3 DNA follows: TGCAGCGTTGAAGTCCAGGACACCGGCTATGGCTACACCTTC.

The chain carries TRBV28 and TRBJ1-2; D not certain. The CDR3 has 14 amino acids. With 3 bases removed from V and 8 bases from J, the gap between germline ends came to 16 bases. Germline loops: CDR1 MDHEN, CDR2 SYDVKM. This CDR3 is CASSFEGRRGGYTF. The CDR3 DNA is TGTGCCAGCAGTTTTGAGGGCCGCCGTGGAGGCTACACCTTC.

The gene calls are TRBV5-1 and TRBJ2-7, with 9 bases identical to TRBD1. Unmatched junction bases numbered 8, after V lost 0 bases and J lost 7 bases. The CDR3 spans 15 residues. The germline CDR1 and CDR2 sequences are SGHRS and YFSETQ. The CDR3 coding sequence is TGCGCCAGCAGCTTGGTGGGACAGGGTAGTCGGGAGCAGTACTTC. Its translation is CASSLVGQGSREQYF.

CDR3 sequence reads: CASSLEGGNTDTQYF. The CDR3, as DNA: TGTGCCAGCAGCTTAGAGGGGGGGAACACAGATACGCAGTATTTT. The chain couples TRBV11-3 to TRBJ2-3; 7 nucleotides align to TRBD2. The V gene's germline CDR1 is SGHNT and CDR2 YENEEA. Trimming at V came to 0 bases and at J to 2 bases, leaving 2 bases not matched to a gene. The CDR3 is made up of 15 amino acids.

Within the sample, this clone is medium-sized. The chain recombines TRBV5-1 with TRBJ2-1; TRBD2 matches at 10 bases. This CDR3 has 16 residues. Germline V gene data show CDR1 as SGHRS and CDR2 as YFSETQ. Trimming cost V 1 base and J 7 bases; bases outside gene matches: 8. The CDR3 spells CASSLKAGGTGNEQFF. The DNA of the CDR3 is TGCGCCAGCAGCTTGAAAGCGGGAGGGACGGGGAATGAGCAGTTCTTC.